Listed here are 5 T cell receptor beta chains from one sample, sequenced in a study of monozygotic twins with inflammatory bowel disease. TCRdb derives one entry per CDR3 protein from the 5' RACE reads, leaving out DNA. Its clone listing holds approximately 100,000 distinct CDR3 sequences. Input material: blood. The origin of the receptors is a human donor with ulcerative colitis or Crohn's disease, or a healthy co-twin of an affected twin (not recorded which).

The gene calls are TRBV20-1 and TRBJ2-6; TCRdb's D gene call, TRBD1, goes unchecked for lack of DNA. The CDR3 extends over 19 amino acids. Germline loops: CDR1 DFQATT, CDR2 SNEGSKA (reference sequence). The CDR3 loop reads CSARIRDSYFISGANVLTF.

V and J are TRBV5-1 and TRBJ2-5; TCRdb lists TRBD1, though no DNA is available to test this call. The CDR3 totals 14 residues. Germline CDR1 SGHRS, CDR2 YFSETQ. This chain's CDR3 is CASSLAWGQETQYF.

The rearrangement uses TRBV12-3 or TRBV12-4 and TRBJ2-2; with no DNA, the TCRdb D assignment of TRBD1 cannot be verified. This CDR3 has 15 amino acids. The CDR3 sequence: CASSLRDRNTGELFF.

V is TRBV9 and J is TRBJ1-6. Germline loops: CDR1 SGDLS, CDR2 YYNGEE. The CDR3 runs 13 residues. The CDR3 region is CASSVRSGSPLHF.

The chain combines TRBV5-6 with TRBJ2-7; without DNA, the TCRdb call of TRBD1 cannot be checked. The germline V gene encodes CDR1 SGHDT and CDR2 YYEEEE. The CDR3 is made up of 17 amino acids. The chain's CDR3 is CASSSQGGRALFGEQYF.